The 27 T cell receptor beta chains below were found in one sample sequenced in a study of CD8 T cells in ankylosing spondylitis. These TCRs' antigens remain unknown. MiXCR, applied by TCRdb to the 5' RACE reads, yields one record per CDR3 protein. This table holds around 430,000 distinct CDR3 sequences, about 15% found once. Study-wide results and limits: What seemed typical of ankylosing spondylitis blood was a TCR beta motif built from roughly 8 highly homologous variants.

The specimen sequenced was blood, either unsorted or a sorted T cell fraction (not recorded which). The receptors were sampled from a male donor with ankylosing spondylitis.

This chain connects TRBV6-5 to TRBJ1-5, with 8 positions matching TRBD1. Germline CDR1 is MNHEY and CDR2 is SVGAGI. Trimming took 2 bases from V and 4 from J; bases not matched to a gene: 1. CDR3 length equals 14 residues. The CDR3 loop reads CASSYRTGNQPQHF. Here the CDR3 DNA reads TGTGCCAGCAGTTACCGGACAGGGAATCAGCCCCAGCATTTT.

This clonotype has a count of ten or more. The chain links TRBV12-3 or TRBV12-4 to TRBJ1-1; a possible D gene is TRBD1 (6 bases). The V gene lost 5 bases and the J gene lost 4 bases, with 14 bases spanning the gap. The length of the CDR3 is 14 residues. DNA for the CDR3: TGTGCCAGCAGTCTCACAGGGTTAGGCACTGAAGCTTTCTTT. Translation: CASSLTGLGTEAFF.

The gene calls are TRBV2 and TRBJ2-1; no clear D. The V end was cut by 6 bases, the J end by 0 bases, with 9 bases between. There are 14 residues in the CDR3. Germline CDR1 SNHLY, CDR2 FYNNEI. CDR3 protein: CASRKESSYNEQFF. The CDR3 region has the DNA TGTGCCAGCAGAAAGGAGAGCTCCTACAATGAGCAGTTCTTC.

The chain has TRBV28 and TRBJ1-1, with a weak D call TRBD1 (6 bases). The CDR3 runs 12 residues. Trimming left V 10 bases short and J 0 bases short, with 9 bases between. Germline V gene sequence: CDR1 MDHEN, CDR2 SYDVKM. CDR3 residues: CATGQLNTEAFF. The CDR3 DNA reads TGTGCCACCGGACAGTTGAACACTGAAGCTTTCTTT.

The chain employs TRBV20-1 and TRBJ1-6; unclear D gene. Trimming shortened V by 1 base and J by 14 bases, and 15 bases separated the two germline ends. The CDR3 loop spans 13 amino acids. Germline V gene sequence: CDR1 DFQATT, CDR2 SNEGSKA (reference sequence). The CDR3 protein is CSARAPLGATLHF. The CDR3 bases are TGCAGTGCTAGAGCGCCGCTGGGCGCCACCCTCCACTTT.

Only a few counts were recorded for this clonotype. The V call is TRBV5-1, the J call TRBJ2-1; 7 bases map to TRBD2. This CDR3 spans 15 amino acids. The germline V gene encodes CDR1 SGHRS and CDR2 YFSETQ. Trimming removed 3 bases from V and 3 bases from J; junction bases left unmatched: 6. CDR3 loop: CASSSGPGGYNEQFF. CDR3 nucleotides: TGCGCCAGCAGCTCGGGCCCGGGGGGCTACAATGAGCAGTTCTTC. The whole variable domain, remainder taken from reference TRBV5-1 and TRBJ2-1, is KAGVTQTPRYLIKTRGQQVTLSCSPISGHRSVSWYQQTPGQGLQFLFEYFSETQRNKGNFPGRFSGRQFSNSRSEMNVSTLELGDSALYLCASSSGPGGYNEQFFGPGTRLTVL.

This clonotype has only a few counts. V and J are TRBV20-1 and TRBJ1-2, with D tentatively TRBD1 (5 bases). This CDR3 comprises 14 residues. Trimming removed 5 bases from V and 6 bases from J, with 19 bases in between. Per germline, CDR1 DFQATT and CDR2 SNEGSKA (reference sequence). The CDR3 sequence: CSAQPPGLLNGYTF. DNA of the CDR3: TGCAGTGCTCAGCCTCCGGGGCTCCTCAATGGCTACACCTTC.

The J gene is TRBJ2-2, the V gene TRBV2, with 7 bases matching TRBD2. V lost 0 bases, J lost 6 bases, and 4 bases stayed unmatched. The germline gives CDR1 SNHLY, CDR2 FYNNEI. The CDR3 spans 15 residues. In nucleotides, the CDR3 is TGTGCCAGCAGTGAAGCTTTGACTAGCTCCGGGGAGCTGTTTTTT. It is translated as CASSEALTSSGELFF.

This clonotype was seen only a few times. The chain is built from TRBV19 and TRBJ1-5; possibly TRBD1 for D (5 bases). Germline assignment: CDR1 LNHDA and CDR2 SQIVND (reference sequence). CDR3 length equals 15 residues. Trimming removed 5 bases from V and 2 bases from J, with 13 bases in between. CDR3 sequence (DNA): TGTGCCAGTAGTTCAGAGGGGCCTGGCAATCAGCCCCAGCATTTT. Translated, it gives CASSSEGPGNQPQHF.

A few counts support this clonotype. CDR3 loop: CASSSTGLGKETQYF. The DNA of the CDR3 is TGCGCCAGCAGCTCCACGGGACTAGGAAAAGAGACCCAGTACTTC. The J gene is TRBJ2-5, the V gene TRBV5-1, with TRBD2 matching 8 bases. The germline V gene has CDR1 SGHRS and CDR2 YFSETQ. Trimming cost V 3 bases and J 3 bases; bases outside gene matches: 7. CDR3 length: 15 amino acids.

This clonotype was found a few times. CDR3 coding DNA: TGTGCCAGCAGCGCCCGGACACGGCCGGCAGATACGCAGTATTTT. This codes for CASSARTRPADTQYF. The V call is TRBV9, the J call TRBJ2-3; the D gene is possibly TRBD1 (5 bases). Trimming left V 3 bases short and J 4 bases short, with 15 bases between. The CDR3 covers 15 residues. CDR1 SGDLS and CDR2 YYNGEE come from the germline V gene.

The chain couples TRBV30 to TRBJ1-4; D uncertain. Germline loops: CDR1 GTSNPN, CDR2 SVGIG (reference sequence). The CDR3 spans 15 residues. Trimming removed 4 bases from V and 1 base from J, with 13 bases in between. In DNA, the CDR3 is TGTGCCTGGACGGACGGACTCAAAACTAATGAAAAACTGTTTTTT. It yields the protein CAWTDGLKTNEKLFF.

This clonotype turned up a few times. The chain combines TRBV20-1 with TRBJ2-5; tentative D call: TRBD1 (6 bases). This CDR3 is 15 amino acids long. V was trimmed by 5 bases and J by 2 bases, leaving 18 bases between them. The germline CDR1 and CDR2 sequences are DFQATT and SNEGSKA (reference sequence). Here the CDR3 DNA reads TGCAGTGCTTCCCCTGCACGGACAGTACAAGAGACCCAGTACTTC. Amino acids: CSASPARTVQETQYF.

J is TRBJ2-3 and V is TRBV2; D possibly corresponds to TRBD2 (7 bases). V was cut by 6 bases and J by 1 base, with 11 bases left in between. The CDR3 is 14 residues long. CDR1 and CDR2 from the germline V gene are SNHLY and FYNNEI. The CDR3 protein is CASRRGPGTDTQYF. The CDR3 DNA is TGTGCCAGCAGGCGGGGGCCCGGCACAGATACGCAGTATTTT. Supplemented by reference TRBV2 and TRBJ2-3, the full variable domain reads EPEVTQTPSHQVTQMGQEVILRCVPISNHLYFYWYRQILGQKVEFLVSFYNNEISEKSEIFDDQFSVERPDGSNFTLKIRSTKLEDSAMYFCASRRGPGTDTQYFGPGTRLTVL.

This clonotype was seen only a few times. The rearrangement uses TRBV3-1 and TRBJ2-7; perhaps TRBD1 as D (6 bases). Germline lookup yields CDR1 LGHDT and CDR2 YNNKEL (reference sequence). The V end lost 4 bases, the J end lost 0 bases, and 13 bases lay between the germline ends. This CDR3 has 15 amino acids. CDR3 sequence: CASSLRGQISYEQYF. In DNA, the CDR3 is TGTGCCAGCAGCCTCCGCGGACAGATCTCCTACGAGCAGTACTTC.

At least ten counts were recorded for this clonotype. This chain links TRBV9 with TRBJ2-1; 14 bases align to TRBD2. Losses at the gene ends were 0 bases for V and 9 bases for J; bases not matched to a gene: 20. Germline values: CDR1 SGDLS, CDR2 YYNGEE. The CDR3 spans 21 residues. CDR3 nucleotides: TGTGCCAGCAGCGTAGCCCTCCTGGGGACTAGCGGGAGTTATAGGAGAGGTGAGCAGTTCTTC. This codes for CASSVALLGTSGSYRRGEQFF.

The V call is TRBV20-1, the J call TRBJ2-6, with TRBD1 identical over 7 bases. V lost 5 bases to trimming and J lost 0 bases; unmatched junction nucleotides: 16. CDR1 is DFQATT and CDR2 is SNEGSKA in the germline V gene (reference sequence). The CDR3 has 19 residues. In nucleotides, the CDR3 is TGCAGTGCTGCTTCTCAGGGACAGCCGAACTTCTCTGGGGCCAACGTCCTGACTTTC. As protein: CSAASQGQPNFSGANVLTF.

The V call is TRBV11-2, the J call TRBJ2-5; 8 bases match TRBD2. The CDR3 totals 17 residues. The germline V gene encodes CDR1 SGHAT and CDR2 FQNNGV. V lost 5 bases, J lost 7 bases, and 18 bases stayed unmatched. The CDR3 spells CASSHPLLAEQRGTQYF. The CDR3 DNA sequence: TGTGCCAGCAGCCACCCGTTACTAGCGGAACAGAGGGGGACCCAGTACTTC.

This CDR3 is CSAPGEGTNYGYTF. The CDR3 nucleotides are TGCAGTGCCCCAGGTGAGGGGACTAACTATGGCTACACCTTC. The chain carries TRBV20-1 and TRBJ1-2, with TRBD1 as a possible D gene (5 bases). Trimming removed 6 bases at V and 0 bases at J, with 14 bases between. Germline CDR1 is DFQATT and CDR2 is SNEGSKA (reference sequence). The CDR3 is made up of 14 amino acids.

DNA for the CDR3: TGTGCCAGCAGCGGACGGGGGGACAGGGCCACTGAAGCTTTCTTT. Protein sequence: CASSGRGDRATEAFF. The chain joins TRBV11-2 to TRBJ1-1, with TRBD1 identical over 9 bases. Losses at the gene ends were 5 bases for V and 4 bases for J; bases not matched to a gene: 8. The CDR3 extends over 15 amino acids. Germline V CDR1 and CDR2: SGHAT, FQNNGV.

The rearrangement links TRBV25-1 to TRBJ2-7; unclear D gene. CDR3 size: 10 residues. In germline, CDR1 is MGHDK, CDR2 SYGVNS. The germline V and J ends were trimmed by 3 bases and 8 bases, with 5 bases remaining between them. CDR3 sequence: CASSDGQQYF. The CDR3 DNA reads TGTGCCAGCAGTGATGGACAGCAGTACTTC.

This chain joins TRBV5-1 and TRBJ2-5; D is undetermined. Germline V gene lookup returns CDR1 SGHRS and CDR2 YFSETQ. V dropped 4 bases and J dropped 5 bases, with 24 bases sitting between them. This CDR3 is 17 amino acids long. The CDR3 here is CASSNSATNPGRETQYF. The CDR3 bases are TGCGCCAGCAGCAACAGTGCGACCAACCCCGGCAGGGAGACCCAGTACTTC.

This clonotype showed up just a few times. The chain is built from TRBV20-1 and TRBJ2-3; D remains ambiguous. This CDR3 is built from 15 residues. The V gene lost 2 bases and the J gene lost 2 bases, with 14 bases spanning the gap. The germline V gene has CDR1 DFQATT and CDR2 SNEGSKA (reference sequence). The CDR3 DNA reads as TGCAGTGCTAGAAGGTTGTACCAACTCACAGATACGCAGTATTTT. Its protein is CSARRLYQLTDTQYF.

This clonotype was seen more than once but under ten times. The chain joins TRBV20-1 to TRBJ2-7; D possibly corresponds to TRBD2 (6 bases). Per germline, CDR1 DFQATT and CDR2 SNEGSKA (reference sequence). This CDR3 comprises 16 residues. Trimming took off 5 bases at V and 1 base at J, with 21 bases between the two ends. CDR3 protein: CSALPNIRTKSYEQYF. The CDR3 DNA sequence: TGCAGTGCTCTCCCCAATATTCGGACTAAATCCTACGAGCAGTACTTC.

This clonotype turned up a few times. This sequence joins TRBV3-1 and TRBJ1-2; D gene unclear. Germline CDR1 is LGHDT and CDR2 is YNNKEL (reference sequence). V was pared by 1 base and J by 5 bases, with 8 bases between. The CDR3 loop spans 13 amino acids. For the CDR3, the DNA is TGTGCCAGCAGCCAAGGCTTGTCTTATGGCTACACCTTC. It translates to CASSQGLSYGYTF. The full variable domain, in which reference TRBV3-1 and TRBJ1-2 provide the parts outside the CDR3, is DTAVSQTPKYLVTQMGNDKSIKCEQNLGHDTMYWYKQDSKKFLKIMFSYNNKELIINETVPNRFSPKSPDKAHLNLHINSLELGDSAVYFCASSQGLSYGYTFGSGTRLTVV.

V usage is TRBV4-1 and J usage is TRBJ2-1, with 7 bases fitting TRBD1. Germline V gene data show CDR1 as MGHRA and CDR2 as YSYEKL. CDR3 length: 15 residues. Unmatched junction bases numbered 4, after V lost 3 bases and J lost 2 bases. Here the CDR3 reads CASSQLDRTYNEQFF. CDR3 DNA sequence: TGCGCCAGCAGCCAGTTGGACAGGACCTACAATGAGCAGTTCTTC.

On this clonotype itself: A single base separates this from a much larger clone, so it may be a read error. V and J are TRBV7-2 and TRBJ2-7, with TRBD1 identical over 7 bases. CDR1 and CDR2 from the germline V gene are SGHTA and FQGNSA. The CDR3 is made up of 14 amino acids. With V trimmed by 1 base and J by 3 bases, 3 bases remained unmatched. CDR3 in amino acids: CASSLGTGLYEQYF. CDR3 in DNA: TGTGCCAGCAGCTTAGGGACAGGCCTCTACGAGCAGTACTTC.